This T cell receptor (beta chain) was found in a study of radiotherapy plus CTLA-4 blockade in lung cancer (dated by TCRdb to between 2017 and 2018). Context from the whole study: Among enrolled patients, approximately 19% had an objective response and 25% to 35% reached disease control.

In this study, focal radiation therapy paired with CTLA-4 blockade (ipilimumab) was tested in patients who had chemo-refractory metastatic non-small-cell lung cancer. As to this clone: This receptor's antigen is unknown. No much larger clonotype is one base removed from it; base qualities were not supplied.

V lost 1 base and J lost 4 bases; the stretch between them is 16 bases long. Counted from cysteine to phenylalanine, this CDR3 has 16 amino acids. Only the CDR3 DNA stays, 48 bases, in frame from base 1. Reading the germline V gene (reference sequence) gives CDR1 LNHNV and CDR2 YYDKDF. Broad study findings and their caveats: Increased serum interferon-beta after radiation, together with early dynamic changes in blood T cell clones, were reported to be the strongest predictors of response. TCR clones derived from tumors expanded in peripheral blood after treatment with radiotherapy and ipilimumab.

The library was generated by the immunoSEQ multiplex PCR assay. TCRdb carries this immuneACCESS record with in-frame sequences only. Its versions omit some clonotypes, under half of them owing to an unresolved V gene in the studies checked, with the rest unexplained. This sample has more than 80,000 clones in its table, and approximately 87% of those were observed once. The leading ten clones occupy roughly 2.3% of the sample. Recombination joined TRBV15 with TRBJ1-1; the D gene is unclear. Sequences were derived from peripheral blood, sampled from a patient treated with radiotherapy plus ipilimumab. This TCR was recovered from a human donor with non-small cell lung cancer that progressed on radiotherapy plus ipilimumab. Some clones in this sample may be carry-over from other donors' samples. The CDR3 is CATSRGAGGIGTEAFF. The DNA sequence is TGTGCCACCAGCAGAGGGGCGGGTGGGATTGGCACTGAAGCTTTCTTT. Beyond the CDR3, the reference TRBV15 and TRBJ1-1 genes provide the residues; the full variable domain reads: DAMVIQNPRYQVTQFGKPVTLSCSQTLNHNVMYWYQQKSSQAPKLLFHYYDKDFNNEADTPDNFQSRRPNTSFCFLDIRSPGLGDTAMYLCATSRGAGGIGTEAFFGQGTRLTVV.